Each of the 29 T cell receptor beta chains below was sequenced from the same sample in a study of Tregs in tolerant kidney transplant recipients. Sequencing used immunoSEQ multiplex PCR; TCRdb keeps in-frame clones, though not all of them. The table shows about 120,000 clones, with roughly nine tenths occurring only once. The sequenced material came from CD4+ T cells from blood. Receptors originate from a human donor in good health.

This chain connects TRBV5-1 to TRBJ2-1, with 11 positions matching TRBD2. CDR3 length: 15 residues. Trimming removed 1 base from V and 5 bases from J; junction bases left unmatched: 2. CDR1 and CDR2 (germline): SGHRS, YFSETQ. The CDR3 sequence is CASSLTLAGDNEQFF. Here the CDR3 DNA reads TGCGCCAGCAGCTTGACACTAGCGGGAGACAATGAGCAGTTCTTC. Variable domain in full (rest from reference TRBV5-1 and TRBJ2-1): KAGVTQTPRYLIKTRGQQVTLSCSPISGHRSVSWYQQTPGQGLQFLFEYFSETQRNKGNFPGRFSGRQFSNSRSEMNVSTLELGDSALYLCASSLTLAGDNEQFFGPGTRLTVL.

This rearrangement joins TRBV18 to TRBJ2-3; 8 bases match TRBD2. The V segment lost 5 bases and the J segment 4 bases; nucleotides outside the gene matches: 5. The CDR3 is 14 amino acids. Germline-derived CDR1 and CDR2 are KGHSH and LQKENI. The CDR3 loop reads CASSAGGAADTQYF. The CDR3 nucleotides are TGTGCCAGCTCAGCCGGGGGGGCGGCAGATACGCAGTATTTT.

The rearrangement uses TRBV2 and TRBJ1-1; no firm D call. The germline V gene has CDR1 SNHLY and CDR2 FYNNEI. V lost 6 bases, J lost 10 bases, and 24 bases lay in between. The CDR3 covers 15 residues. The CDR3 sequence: CASSSPGLGPRRAFF. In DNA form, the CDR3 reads TGTGCCAGCAGCTCCCCGGGCCTAGGGCCTCGGCGAGCTTTCTTT.

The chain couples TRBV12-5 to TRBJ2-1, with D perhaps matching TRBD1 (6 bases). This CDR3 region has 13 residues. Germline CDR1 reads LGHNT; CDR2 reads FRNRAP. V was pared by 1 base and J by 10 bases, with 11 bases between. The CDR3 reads CASGLAGAREQFF. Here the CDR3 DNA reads TGTGCTAGTGGTTTGGCAGGGGCCAGGGAGCAGTTCTTC.

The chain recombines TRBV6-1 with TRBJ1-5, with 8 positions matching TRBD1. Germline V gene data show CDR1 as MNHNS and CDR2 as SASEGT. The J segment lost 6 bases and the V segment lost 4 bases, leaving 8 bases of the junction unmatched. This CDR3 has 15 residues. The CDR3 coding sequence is TGTGCCAGCAGTGGCGGGACAGGATTTGTTCAGCCCCAGCATTTT. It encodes CASSGGTGFVQPQHF.

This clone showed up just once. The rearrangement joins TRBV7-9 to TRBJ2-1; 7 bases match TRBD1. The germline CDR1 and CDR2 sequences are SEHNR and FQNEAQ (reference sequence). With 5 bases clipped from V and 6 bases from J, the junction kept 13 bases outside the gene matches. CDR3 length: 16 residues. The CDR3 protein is CASSVTGTVGFNEQFF. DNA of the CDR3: TGTGCCAGCAGCGTAACCGGGACAGTCGGGTTCAATGAGCAGTTCTTC.

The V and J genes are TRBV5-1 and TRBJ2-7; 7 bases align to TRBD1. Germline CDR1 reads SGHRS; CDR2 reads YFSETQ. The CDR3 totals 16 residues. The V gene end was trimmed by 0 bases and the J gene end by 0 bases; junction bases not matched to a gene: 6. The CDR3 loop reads CASSLGRDRYSYEQYF. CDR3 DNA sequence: TGCGCCAGCAGCTTGGGACGGGACAGATACTCCTACGAGCAGTACTTC.

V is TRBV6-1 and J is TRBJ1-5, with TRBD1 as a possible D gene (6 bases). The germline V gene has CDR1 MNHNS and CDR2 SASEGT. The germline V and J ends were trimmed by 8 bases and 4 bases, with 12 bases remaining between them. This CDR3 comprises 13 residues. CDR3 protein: CASVNQGNQPQHF. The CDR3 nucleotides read TGTGCCAGCGTCAACCAGGGGAATCAGCCCCAGCATTTT.

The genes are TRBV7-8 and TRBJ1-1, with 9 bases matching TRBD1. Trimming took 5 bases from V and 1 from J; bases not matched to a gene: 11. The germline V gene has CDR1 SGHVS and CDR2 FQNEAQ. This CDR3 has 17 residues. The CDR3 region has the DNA TGTGCCAGCAGCGGCCGACAGGGGGATAGGGGGAACACTGAAGCTTTCTTT. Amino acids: CASSGRQGDRGNTEAFF.

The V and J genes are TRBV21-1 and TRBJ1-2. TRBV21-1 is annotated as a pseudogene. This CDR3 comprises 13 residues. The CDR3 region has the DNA TGTGCCAGCAGCAATCATGGGTTTTGGGGCTACACCTTC. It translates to CASSNHGFWGYTF.

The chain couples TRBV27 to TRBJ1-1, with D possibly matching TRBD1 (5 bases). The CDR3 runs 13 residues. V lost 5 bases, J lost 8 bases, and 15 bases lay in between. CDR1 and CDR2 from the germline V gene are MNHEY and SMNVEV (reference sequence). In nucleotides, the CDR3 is TGTGCCAGCAGTAAGGAGGGACTGTTGGAAGCTTTCTTT. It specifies CASSKEGLLEAFF.

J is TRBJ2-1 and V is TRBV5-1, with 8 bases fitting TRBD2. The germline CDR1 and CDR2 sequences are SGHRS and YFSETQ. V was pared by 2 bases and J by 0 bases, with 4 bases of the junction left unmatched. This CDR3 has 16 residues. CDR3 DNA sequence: TGCGCCAGCAGCTTTCAGAGCGGGAGCTCCTACAATGAGCAGTTCTTC. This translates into CASSFQSGSSYNEQFF.

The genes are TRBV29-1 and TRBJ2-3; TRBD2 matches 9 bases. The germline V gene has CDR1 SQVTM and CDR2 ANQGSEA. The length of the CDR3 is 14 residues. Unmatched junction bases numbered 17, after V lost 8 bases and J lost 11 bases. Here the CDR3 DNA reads TGCAGCTCCCGCGGGGCGGGGGGGCTGGGTGGGCAGTATTTT. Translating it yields CSSRGAGGLGGQYF.

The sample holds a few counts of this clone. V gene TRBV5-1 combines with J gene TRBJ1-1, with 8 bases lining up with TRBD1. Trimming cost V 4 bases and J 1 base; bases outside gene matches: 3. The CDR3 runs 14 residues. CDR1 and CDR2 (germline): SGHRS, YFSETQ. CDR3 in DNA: TGCGCCAGCAGCCGCGGACAGGGGAACACTGAAGCTTTCTTT. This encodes CASSRGQGNTEAFF.

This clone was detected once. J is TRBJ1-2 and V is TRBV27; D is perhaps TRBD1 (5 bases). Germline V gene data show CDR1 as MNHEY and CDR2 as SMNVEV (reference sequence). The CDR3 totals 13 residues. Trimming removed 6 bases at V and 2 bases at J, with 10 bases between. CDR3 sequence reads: CASSQGDNYGYTF. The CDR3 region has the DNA TGTGCCAGCAGCCAGGGAGACAACTATGGCTACACCTTC.

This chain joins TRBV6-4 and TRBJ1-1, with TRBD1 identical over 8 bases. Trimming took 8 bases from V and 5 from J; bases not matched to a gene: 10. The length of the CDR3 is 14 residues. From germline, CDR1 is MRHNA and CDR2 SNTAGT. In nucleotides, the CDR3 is TGTGCCAGCGGTCGACAGGGGTTGAGGACTGAAGCTTTCTTT. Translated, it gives CASGRQGLRTEAFF.

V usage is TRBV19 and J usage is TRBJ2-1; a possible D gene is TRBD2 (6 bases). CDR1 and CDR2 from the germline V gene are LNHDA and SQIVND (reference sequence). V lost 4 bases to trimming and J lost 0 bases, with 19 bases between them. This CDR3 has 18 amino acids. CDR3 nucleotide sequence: TGTGCCAGTAGTAGGAGCCAGCGGGCAGCGCGCTCCTACAATGAGCAGTTCTTC. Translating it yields CASSRSQRAARSYNEQFF.

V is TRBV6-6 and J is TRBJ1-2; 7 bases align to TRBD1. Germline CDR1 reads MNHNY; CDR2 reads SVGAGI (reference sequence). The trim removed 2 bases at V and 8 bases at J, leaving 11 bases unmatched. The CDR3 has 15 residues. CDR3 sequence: CASSYGRGGTSGYTF. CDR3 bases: TGTGCCAGCAGTTACGGGCGAGGGGGCACTTCGGGCTACACCTTC.

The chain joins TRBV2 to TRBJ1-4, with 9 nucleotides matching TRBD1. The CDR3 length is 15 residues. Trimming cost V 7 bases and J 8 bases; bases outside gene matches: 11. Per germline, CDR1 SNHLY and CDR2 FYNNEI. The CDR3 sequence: CASTKEGQGGEKLFF. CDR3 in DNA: TGTGCCAGCACCAAGGAGGGACAGGGTGGCGAAAAACTGTTTTTT. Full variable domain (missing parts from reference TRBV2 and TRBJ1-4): EPEVTQTPSHQVTQMGQEVILRCVPISNHLYFYWYRQILGQKVEFLVSFYNNEISEKSEIFDDQFSVERPDGSNFTLKIRSTKLEDSAMYFCASTKEGQGGEKLFFGSGTQLSVL.

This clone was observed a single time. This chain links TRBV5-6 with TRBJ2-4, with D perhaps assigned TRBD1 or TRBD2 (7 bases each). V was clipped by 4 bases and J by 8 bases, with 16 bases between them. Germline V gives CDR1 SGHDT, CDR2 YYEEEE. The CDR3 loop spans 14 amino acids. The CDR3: CASSGSAGGDIQYF. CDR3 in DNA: TGTGCCAGCAGCGGGAGCGCAGGGGGGGACATTCAGTACTTC.

The CDR3 reads CASSLTELYGYTF. CDR3 in DNA: TGTGCCAGCAGTTTGACAGAACTCTATGGCTACACCTTC. This chain links TRBV5-5 with TRBJ1-2; TRBD1 might be the D (5 bases). The CDR3 length is 13 residues. The germline V gene encodes CDR1 SGHKS and CDR2 YYEKEE (reference sequence). Trimming pared 5 bases from V and 4 bases from J, leaving 12 bases between. Full variable domain (remainder filled in from reference TRBV5-5 and TRBJ1-2): DAGVTQSPTHLIKTRGQQVTLRCSPISGHKSVSWYQQVLGQGPQFIFQYYEKEERGRGNFPDRFSARQFPNYSSELNVNALLLGDSALYLCASSLTELYGYTFGSGTRLTVV.

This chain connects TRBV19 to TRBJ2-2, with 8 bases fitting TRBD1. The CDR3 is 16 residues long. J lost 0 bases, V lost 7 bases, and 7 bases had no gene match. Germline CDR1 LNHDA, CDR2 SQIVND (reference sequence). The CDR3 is CASKPPTGANTGELFF. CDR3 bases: TGTGCCAGTAAGCCCCCGACAGGGGCGAACACCGGGGAGCTGTTTTTT.

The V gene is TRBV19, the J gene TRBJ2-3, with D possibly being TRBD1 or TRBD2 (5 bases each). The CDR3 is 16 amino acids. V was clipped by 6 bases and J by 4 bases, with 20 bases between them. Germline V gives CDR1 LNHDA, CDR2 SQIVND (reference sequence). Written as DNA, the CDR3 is TGTGCCAGTAGACCTGAGGGACGGGGTTTGGCAGATACGCAGTATTTT. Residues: CASRPEGRGLADTQYF.

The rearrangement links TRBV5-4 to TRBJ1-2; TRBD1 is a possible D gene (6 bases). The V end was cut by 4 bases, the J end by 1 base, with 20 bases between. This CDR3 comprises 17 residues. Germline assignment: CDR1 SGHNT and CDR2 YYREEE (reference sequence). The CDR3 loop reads CASSSAAGGSFNYGYTF. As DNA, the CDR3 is TGTGCCAGCAGCAGCGCCGCGGGGGGCTCTTTTAACTATGGCTACACCTTC.

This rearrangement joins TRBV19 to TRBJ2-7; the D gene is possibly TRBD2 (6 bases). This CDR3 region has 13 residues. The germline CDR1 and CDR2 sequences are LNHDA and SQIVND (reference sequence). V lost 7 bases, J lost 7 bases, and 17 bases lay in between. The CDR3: CASNPRGGREQYF. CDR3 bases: TGTGCCAGTAACCCCCGGGGAGGAAGGGAGCAGTACTTC.

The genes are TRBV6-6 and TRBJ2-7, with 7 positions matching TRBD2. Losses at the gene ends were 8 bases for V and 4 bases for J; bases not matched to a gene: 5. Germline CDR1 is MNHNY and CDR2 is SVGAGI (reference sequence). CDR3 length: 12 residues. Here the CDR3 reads CASSTSRYEQYF. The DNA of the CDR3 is TGTGCCAGCTCGACTAGCCGGTACGAGCAGTACTTC.

The CDR3 reads CASGRGLNTEAFF. CDR3 DNA: TGTGCCAGCGGTAGGGGGTTGAACACTGAAGCTTTCTTT. This chain connects TRBV6-5 to TRBJ1-1, with a weak D call TRBD1 (6 bases). Trimming removed 8 bases at V and 0 bases at J, with 10 bases between. In germline, CDR1 is MNHEY, CDR2 SVGAGI. The CDR3 runs to 13 residues.

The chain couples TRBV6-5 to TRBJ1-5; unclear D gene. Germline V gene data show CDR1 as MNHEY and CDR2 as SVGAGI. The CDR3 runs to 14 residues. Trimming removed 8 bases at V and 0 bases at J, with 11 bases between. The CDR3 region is CASSLSLSNQPQHF. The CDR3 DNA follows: TGTGCCAGCTCCCTTTCCCTTAGCAATCAGCCCCAGCATTTT.

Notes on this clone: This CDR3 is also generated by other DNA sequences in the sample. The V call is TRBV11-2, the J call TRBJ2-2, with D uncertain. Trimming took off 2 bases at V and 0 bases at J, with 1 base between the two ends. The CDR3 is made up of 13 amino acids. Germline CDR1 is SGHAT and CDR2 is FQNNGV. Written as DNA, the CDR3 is TGTGCCAGCAGCTTAACGAACACCGGGGAGCTGTTTTTT. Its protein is CASSLTNTGELFF.